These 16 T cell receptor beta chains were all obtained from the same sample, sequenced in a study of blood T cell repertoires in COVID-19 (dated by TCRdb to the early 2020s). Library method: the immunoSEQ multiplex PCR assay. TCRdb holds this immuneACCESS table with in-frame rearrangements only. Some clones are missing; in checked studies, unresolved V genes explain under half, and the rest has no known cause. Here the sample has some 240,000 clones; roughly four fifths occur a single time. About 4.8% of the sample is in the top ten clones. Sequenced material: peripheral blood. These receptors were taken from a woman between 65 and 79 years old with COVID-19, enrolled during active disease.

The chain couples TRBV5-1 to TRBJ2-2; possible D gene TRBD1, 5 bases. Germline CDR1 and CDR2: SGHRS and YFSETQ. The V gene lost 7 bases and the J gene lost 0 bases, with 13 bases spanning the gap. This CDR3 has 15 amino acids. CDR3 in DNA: TGCGCCAGCCTTAGGGGCGGACCGAACACCGGGGAGCTGTTTTTT. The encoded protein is CASLRGGPNTGELFF. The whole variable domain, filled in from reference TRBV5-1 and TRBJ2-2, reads KAGVTQTPRYLIKTRGQQVTLSCSPISGHRSVSWYQQTPGQGLQFLFEYFSETQRNKGNFPGRFSGRQFSNSRSEMNVSTLELGDSALYLCASLRGGPNTGELFFGEGSRLTVL.

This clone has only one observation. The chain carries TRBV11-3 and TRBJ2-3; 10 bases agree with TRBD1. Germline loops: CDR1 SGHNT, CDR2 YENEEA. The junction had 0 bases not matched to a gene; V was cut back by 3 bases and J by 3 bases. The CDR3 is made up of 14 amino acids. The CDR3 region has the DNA TGTGCCAGCAGCTTGGGACAGGGGACAGATACGCAGTATTTT. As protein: CASSLGQGTDTQYF.

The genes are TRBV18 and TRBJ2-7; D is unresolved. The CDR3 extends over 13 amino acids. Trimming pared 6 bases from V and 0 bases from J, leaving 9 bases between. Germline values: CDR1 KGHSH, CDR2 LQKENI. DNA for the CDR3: TGTGCCAGCTCCAGCGACGGCTCCTACGAGCAGTACTTC. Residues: CASSSDGSYEQYF.

The CDR3 loop is CASSVEQTNSPLHF. The CDR3 nucleotides read TGTGCCAGCAGCGTAGAACAGACTAATTCACCCCTCCACTTT. The chain carries TRBV9 and TRBJ1-6, with unresolved D. Germline V gene sequence: CDR1 SGDLS, CDR2 YYNGEE. This CDR3 is 14 amino acids long. Trimming shortened V by 0 bases and J by 6 bases, and 7 bases separated the two germline ends.

CDR3 residues: CASRGGSQGSGELFF. In DNA form, the CDR3 reads TGTGCCAGCAGGGGCGGATCACAGGGGTCCGGGGAGCTGTTTTTT. The J gene is TRBJ2-2, the V gene TRBV7-3; 7 nucleotides line up with TRBD1. J lost 6 bases, V lost 6 bases, and 10 bases had no gene match. CDR1 SGHTA and CDR2 FQGTGA come from the germline V gene. CDR3 length: 15 residues. The full variable domain, completed using reference TRBV7-3 and TRBJ2-2, is GAGVSQTPSNKVTEKGKYVELRCDPISGHTALYWYRQSLGQGPEFLIYFQGTGAADDSGLPNDRFFAVRPEGSVSTLKIQRTERGDSAVYLCASRGGSQGSGELFFGEGSRLTVL.

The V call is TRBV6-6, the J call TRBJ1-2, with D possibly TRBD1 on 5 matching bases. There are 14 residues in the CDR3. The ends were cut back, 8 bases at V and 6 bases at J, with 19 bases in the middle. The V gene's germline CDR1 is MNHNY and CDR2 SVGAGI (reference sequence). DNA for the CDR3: TGTGCCAGCCGGGTCGGCAGGGATGGGGATGGCTACACCTTC. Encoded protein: CASRVGRDGDGYTF.

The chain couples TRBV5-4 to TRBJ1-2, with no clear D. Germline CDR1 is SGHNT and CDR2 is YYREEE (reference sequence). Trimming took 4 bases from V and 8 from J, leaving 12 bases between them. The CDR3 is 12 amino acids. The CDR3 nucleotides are TGTGCCAGCAGCCCCCGCGGTGGAGGCTACACCTTC. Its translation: CASSPRGGGYTF.

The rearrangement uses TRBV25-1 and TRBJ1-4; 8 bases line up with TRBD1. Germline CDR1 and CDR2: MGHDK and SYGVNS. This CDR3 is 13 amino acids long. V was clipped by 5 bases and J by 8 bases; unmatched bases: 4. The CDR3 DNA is TGTGCCAGCAGTCAGGGGGCGCGAGAAAAACTGTTTTTT. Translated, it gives CASSQGAREKLFF.

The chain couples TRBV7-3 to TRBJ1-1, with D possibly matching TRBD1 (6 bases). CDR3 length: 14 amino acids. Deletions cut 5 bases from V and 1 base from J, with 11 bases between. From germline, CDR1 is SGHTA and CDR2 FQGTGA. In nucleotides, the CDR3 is TGTGCCAGCAGCCCGCAGGGGACGAACACTGAAGCTTTCTTT. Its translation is CASSPQGTNTEAFF.

The CDR3 sequence: CASADWGEGNYGYTF. In DNA form, the CDR3 reads TGTGCCAGCGCGGATTGGGGGGAGGGTAACTATGGCTACACCTTC. V gene TRBV3-1 (or the pseudogene TRBV3-2) combines with J gene TRBJ1-2; D may be TRBD1 (5 bases). V shed 8 bases and J shed 1 base, with 17 bases lying between them. The germline CDR1 and CDR2 sequences are LGHDT and YNNKEL (reference sequence). This CDR3 has 15 amino acids.

CDR3 amino acids: CASSPRPGGNTGELFF. In nucleotides, the CDR3 is TGCGCCAGCAGTCCTCGCCCAGGGGGGAACACCGGGGAGCTGTTTTTT. The rearrangement links TRBV5-1 to TRBJ2-2, with TRBD1 identical over 7 bases. CDR3 length: 16 amino acids. After removal of 5 bases from V and 1 base from J, the junction contained 8 bases not matched to a gene. Germline V gives CDR1 SGHRS, CDR2 YFSETQ.

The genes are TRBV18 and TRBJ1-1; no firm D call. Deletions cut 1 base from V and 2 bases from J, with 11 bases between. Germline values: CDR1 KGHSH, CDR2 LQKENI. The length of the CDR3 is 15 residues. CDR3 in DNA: TGTGCCAGCTCACCACAGAGGAAGTCCAACACTGAAGCTTTCTTT. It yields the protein CASSPQRKSNTEAFF.

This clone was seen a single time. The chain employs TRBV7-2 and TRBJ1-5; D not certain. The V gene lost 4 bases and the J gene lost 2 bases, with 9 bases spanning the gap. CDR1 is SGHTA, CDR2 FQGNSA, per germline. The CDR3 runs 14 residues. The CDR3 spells CASSSTAGNQPQHF. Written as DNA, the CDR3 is TGTGCCAGCAGCTCCACAGCGGGCAATCAGCCCCAGCATTTT.

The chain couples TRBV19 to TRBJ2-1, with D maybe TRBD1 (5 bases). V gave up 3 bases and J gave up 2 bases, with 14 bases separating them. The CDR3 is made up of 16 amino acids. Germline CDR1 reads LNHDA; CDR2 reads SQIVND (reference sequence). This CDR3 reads CASSIGLTGPYNEQFF. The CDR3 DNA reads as TGTGCCAGTAGTATCGGCCTTACAGGACCCTACAATGAGCAGTTCTTC. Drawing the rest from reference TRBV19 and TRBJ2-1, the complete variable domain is DGGITQSPKYLFRKEGQNVTLSCEQNLNHDAMYWYRQDPGQGLRLIYYSQIVNDFQKGDIAEGYSVSREKKESFPLTVTSAQKNPTAFYLCASSIGLTGPYNEQFFGPGTRLTVL.

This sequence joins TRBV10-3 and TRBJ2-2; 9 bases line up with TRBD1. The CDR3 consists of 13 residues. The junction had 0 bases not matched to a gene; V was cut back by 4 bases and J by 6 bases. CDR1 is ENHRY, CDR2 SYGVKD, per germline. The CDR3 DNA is TGTGCCATCAGTGGGACAGGGGCCGGGGAGCTGTTTTTT. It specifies CAISGTGAGELFF.

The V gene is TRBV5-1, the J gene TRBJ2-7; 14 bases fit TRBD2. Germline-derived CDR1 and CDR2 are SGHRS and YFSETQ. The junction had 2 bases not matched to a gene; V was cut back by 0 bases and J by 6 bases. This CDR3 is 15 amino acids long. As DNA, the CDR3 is TGCGCCAGCAGCTTGGAGGGACTAGCGGGAGCCGAGCAGTACTTC. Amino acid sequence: CASSLEGLAGAEQYF. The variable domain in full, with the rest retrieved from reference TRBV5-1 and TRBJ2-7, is KAGVTQTPRYLIKTRGQQVTLSCSPISGHRSVSWYQQTPGQGLQFLFEYFSETQRNKGNFPGRFSGRQFSNSRSEMNVSTLELGDSALYLCASSLEGLAGAEQYFGPGTRLTVT.